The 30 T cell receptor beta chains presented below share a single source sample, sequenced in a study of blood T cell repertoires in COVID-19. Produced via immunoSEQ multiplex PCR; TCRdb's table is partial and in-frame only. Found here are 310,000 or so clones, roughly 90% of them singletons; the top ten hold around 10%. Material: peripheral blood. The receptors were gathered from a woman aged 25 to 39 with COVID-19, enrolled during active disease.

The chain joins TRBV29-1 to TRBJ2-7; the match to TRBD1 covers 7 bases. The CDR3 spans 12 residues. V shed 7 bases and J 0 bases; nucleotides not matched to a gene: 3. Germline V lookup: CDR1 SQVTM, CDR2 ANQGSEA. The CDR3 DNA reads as TGCAGCGCCGGACAGGCCTCCTACGAGCAGTACTTC. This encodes CSAGQASYEQYF.

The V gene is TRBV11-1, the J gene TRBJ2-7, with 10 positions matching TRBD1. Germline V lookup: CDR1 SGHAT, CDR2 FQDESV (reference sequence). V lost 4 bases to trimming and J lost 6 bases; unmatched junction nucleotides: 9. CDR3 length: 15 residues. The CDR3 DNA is TGTGCCAGCAGCTGGGGGACAGGGGCGGTGAGCGAGCAGTACTTC. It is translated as CASSWGTGAVSEQYF.

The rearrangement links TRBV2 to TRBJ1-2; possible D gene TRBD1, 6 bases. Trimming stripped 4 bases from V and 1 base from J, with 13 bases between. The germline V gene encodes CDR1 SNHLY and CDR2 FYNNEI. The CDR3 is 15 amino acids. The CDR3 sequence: CASSVGAGVNYGYTF. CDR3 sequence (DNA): TGTGCCAGCAGTGTGGGCGCAGGGGTTAACTATGGCTACACCTTC.

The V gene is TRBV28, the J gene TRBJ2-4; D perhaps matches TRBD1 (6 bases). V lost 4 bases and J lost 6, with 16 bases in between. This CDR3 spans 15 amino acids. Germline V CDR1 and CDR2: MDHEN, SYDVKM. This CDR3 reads CASSSERDRPNIQYF. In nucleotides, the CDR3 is TGTGCCAGCAGTTCGGAAAGAGACAGGCCAAACATTCAGTACTTC.

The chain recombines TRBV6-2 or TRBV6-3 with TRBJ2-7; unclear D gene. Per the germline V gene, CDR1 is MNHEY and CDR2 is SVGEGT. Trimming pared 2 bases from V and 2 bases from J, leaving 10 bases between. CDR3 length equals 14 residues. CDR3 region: CASSYETLTYEQYF. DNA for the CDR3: TGTGCCAGCAGTTACGAAACTCTAACCTACGAGCAGTACTTC.

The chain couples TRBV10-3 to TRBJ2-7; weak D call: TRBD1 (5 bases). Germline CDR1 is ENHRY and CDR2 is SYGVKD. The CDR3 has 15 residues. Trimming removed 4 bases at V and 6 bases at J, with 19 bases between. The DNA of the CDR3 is TGTGCCATCAGTGGCGGTCAGGGTATCGGCCTCGAGCAGTACTTC. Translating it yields CAISGGQGIGLEQYF.

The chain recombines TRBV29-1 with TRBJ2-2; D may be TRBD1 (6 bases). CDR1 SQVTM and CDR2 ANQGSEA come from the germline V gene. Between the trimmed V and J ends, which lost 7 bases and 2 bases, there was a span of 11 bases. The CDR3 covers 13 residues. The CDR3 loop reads CSAPGTNTGELFF. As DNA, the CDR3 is TGCAGCGCCCCCGGGACAAACACCGGGGAGCTGTTTTTT.

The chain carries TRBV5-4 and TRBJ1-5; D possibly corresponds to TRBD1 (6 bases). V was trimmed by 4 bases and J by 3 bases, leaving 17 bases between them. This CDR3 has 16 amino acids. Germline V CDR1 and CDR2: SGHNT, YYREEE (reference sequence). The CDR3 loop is CASSLRARTVNQPQHF. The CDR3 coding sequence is TGTGCCAGCAGCCTCCGCGCAAGGACAGTCAATCAGCCCCAGCATTTT.

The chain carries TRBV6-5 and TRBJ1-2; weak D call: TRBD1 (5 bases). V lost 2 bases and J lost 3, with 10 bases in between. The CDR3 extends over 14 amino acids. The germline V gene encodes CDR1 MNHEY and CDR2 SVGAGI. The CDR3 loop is CASSYRQGYYGYTF. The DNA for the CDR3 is TGTGCCAGCAGTTACCGTCAGGGCTACTATGGCTACACCTTC.

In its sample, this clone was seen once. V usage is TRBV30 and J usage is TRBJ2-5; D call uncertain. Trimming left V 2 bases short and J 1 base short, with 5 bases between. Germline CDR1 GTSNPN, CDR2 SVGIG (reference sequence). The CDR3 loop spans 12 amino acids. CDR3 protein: CAWSSFQETQYF. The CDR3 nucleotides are TGTGCCTGGAGTTCGTTCCAAGAGACCCAGTACTTC.

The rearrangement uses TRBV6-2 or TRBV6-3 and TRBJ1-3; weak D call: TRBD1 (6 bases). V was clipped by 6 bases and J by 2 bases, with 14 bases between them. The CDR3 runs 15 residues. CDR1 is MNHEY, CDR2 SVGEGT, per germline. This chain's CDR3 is CASSRGGAPGNTIYF. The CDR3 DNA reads TGTGCCAGCAGCCGGGGGGGGGCGCCTGGAAACACCATATATTTT.

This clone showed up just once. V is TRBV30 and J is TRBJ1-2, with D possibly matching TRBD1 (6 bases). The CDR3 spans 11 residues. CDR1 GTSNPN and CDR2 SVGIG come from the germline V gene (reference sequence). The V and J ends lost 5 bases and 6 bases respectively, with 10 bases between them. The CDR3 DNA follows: TGTGCCTGGGCATCAGGGGATGGCTACACCTTC. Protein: CAWASGDGYTF.

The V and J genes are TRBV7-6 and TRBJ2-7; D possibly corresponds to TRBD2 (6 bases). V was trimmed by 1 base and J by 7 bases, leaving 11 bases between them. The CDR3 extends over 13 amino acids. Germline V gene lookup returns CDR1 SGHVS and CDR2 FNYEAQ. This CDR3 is CASSLDLSGEQYF. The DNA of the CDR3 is TGTGCCAGCAGCTTAGATCTGAGCGGGGAGCAGTACTTC.

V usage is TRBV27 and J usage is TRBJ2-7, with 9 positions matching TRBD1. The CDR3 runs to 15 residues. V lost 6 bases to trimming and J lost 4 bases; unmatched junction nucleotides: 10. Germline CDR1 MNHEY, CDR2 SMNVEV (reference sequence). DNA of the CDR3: TGTGCCAGCAGACCAACACGGGACAGGGTTTACGAGCAGTACTTC. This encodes CASRPTRDRVYEQYF.

CDR3 residues: CASSLAQGQPQHF. The CDR3 bases are TGTGCCAGCAGCTTAGCGCAGGGGCAGCCCCAGCATTTT. The chain uses TRBV7-2 and TRBJ1-5; D is possibly TRBD1 (6 bases). The V gene lost 0 bases and the J gene lost 7 bases, with 7 bases spanning the gap. The CDR3 runs 13 residues. Looked up from germline, CDR1 is SGHTA and CDR2 is FQGNSA.

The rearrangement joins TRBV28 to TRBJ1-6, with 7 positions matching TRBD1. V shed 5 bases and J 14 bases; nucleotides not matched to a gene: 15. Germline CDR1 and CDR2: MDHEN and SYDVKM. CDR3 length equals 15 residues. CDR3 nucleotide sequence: TGTGCCAGCAGTCAAGGACAGGACGGGCGAGCGGCCCTCCACTTT. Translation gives CASSQGQDGRAALHF. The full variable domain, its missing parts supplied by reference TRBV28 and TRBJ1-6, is DVKVTQSSRYLVKRTGEKVFLECVQDMDHENMFWYRQDPGLGLRLIYFSYDVKMKEKGDIPEGYSVSREKKERFSLILESASTNQTSMYLCASSQGQDGRAALHFGNGTRLTVT.

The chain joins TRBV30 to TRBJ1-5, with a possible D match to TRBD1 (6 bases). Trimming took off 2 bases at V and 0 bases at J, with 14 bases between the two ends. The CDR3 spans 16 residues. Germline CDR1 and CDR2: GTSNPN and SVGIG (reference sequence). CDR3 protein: CAWSKWTANSNQPQHF. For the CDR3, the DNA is TGTGCCTGGAGTAAATGGACAGCAAATAGCAATCAGCCCCAGCATTTT.

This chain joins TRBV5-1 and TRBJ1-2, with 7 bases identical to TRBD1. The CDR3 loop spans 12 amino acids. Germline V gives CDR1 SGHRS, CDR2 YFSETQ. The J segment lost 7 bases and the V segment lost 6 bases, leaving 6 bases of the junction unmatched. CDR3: CASTQGVGGYTF. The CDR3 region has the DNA TGCGCCAGCACCCAGGGGGTCGGTGGCTACACCTTC.

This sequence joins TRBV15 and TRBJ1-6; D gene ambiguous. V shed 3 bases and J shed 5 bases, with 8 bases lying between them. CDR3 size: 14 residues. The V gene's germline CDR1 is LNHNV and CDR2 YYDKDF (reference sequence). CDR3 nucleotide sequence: TGTGCCACCAGCAGCGGGTTAGATAATTCACCCCTCCACTTT. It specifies CATSSGLDNSPLHF.

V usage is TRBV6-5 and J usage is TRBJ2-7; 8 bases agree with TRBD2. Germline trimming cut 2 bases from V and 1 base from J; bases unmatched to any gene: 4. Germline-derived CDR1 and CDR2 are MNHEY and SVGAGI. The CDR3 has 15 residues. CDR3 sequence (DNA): TGTGCCAGCAGTTACACCGGCGGGGGGTCCTACGAGCAGTACTTC. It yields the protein CASSYTGGGSYEQYF.

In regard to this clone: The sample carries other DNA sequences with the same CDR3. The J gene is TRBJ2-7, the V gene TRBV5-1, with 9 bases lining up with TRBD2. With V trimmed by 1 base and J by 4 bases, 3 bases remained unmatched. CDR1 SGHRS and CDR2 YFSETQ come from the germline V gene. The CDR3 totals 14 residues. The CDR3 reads CASSLNSGSYEQYF. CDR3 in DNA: TGCGCCAGCAGCTTGAATAGCGGGAGTTACGAGCAGTACTTC.

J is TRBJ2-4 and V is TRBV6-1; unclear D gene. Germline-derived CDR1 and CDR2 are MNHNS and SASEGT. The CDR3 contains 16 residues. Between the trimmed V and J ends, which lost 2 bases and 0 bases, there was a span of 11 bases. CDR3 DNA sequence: TGTGCCAGCAGTGAATCGCAACTACTAGCCAAAAACATTCAGTACTTC. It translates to CASSESQLLAKNIQYF.

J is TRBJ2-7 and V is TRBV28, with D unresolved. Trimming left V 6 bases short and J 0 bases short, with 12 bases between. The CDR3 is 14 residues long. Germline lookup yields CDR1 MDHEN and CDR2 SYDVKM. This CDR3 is CASSQDTSSYEQYF. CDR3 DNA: TGTGCCAGCAGCCAAGACACGAGCTCCTACGAGCAGTACTTC.

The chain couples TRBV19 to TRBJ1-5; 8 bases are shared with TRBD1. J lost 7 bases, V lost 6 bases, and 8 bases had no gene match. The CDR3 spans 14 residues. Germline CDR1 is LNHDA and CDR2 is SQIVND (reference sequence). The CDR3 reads CASRTGTGGQPQHF. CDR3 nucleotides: TGTGCCAGTAGGACCGGGACAGGCGGGCAGCCCCAGCATTTT.

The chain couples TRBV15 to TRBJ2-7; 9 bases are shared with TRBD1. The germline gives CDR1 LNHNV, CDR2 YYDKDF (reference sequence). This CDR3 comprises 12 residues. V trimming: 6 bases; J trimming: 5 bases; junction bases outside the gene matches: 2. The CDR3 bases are TGTGCCACCAGGGACAGGGGCGACGAGCAGTACTTC. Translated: CATRDRGDEQYF.

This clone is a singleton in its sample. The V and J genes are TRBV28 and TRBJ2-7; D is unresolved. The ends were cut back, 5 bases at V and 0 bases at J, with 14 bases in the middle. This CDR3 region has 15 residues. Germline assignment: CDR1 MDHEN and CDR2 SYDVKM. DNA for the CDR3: TGTGCCAGCAGTGGTTTCAGTCGCTTCTCCTACGAGCAGTACTTC. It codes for CASSGFSRFSYEQYF.

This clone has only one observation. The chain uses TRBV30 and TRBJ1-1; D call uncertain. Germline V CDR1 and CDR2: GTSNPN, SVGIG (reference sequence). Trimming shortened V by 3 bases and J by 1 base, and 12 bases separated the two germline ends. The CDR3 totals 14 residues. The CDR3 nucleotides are TGTGCCTGGAGGAAGGTTTCAGGGAACACTGAAGCTTTCTTT. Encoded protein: CAWRKVSGNTEAFF.

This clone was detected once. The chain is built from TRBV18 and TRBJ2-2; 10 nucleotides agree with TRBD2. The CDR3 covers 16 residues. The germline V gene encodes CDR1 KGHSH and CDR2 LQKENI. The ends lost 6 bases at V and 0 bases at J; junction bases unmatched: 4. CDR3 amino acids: CASSLLAGANTGELFF. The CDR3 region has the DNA TGTGCCAGCTCTCTTCTAGCGGGGGCGAACACCGGGGAGCTGTTTTTT.

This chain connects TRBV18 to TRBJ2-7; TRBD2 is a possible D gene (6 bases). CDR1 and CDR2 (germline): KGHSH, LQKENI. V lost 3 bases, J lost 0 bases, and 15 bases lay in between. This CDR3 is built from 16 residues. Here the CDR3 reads CASSPPTGVSSYEQYF. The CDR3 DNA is TGTGCCAGCTCACCGCCGACGGGGGTCAGCTCCTACGAGCAGTACTTC.

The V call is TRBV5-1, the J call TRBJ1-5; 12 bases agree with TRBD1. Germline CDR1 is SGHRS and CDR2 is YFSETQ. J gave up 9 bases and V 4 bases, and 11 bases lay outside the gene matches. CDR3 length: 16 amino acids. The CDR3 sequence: CASSPLGGQGAGPQHF. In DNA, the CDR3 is TGCGCCAGCAGCCCCTTGGGGGGACAGGGGGCCGGGCCCCAGCATTTT.